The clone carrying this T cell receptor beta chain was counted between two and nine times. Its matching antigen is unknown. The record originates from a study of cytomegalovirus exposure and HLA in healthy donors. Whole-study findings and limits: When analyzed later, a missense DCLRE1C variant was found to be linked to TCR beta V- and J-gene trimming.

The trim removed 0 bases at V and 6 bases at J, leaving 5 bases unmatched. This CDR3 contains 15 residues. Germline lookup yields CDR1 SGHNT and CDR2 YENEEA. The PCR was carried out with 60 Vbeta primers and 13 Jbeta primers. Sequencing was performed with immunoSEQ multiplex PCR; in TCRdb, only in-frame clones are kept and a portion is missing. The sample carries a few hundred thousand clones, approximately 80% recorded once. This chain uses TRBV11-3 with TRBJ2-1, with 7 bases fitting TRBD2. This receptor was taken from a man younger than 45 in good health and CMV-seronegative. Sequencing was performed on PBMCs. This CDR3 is CASSLDGLGGNEQFF. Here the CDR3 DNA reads TGTGCCAGCAGCTTAGATGGACTAGGTGGCAATGAGCAGTTCTTC. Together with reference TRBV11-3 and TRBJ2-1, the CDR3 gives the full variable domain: EAGVVQSPRYKIIEKKQPVAFWCNPISGHNTLYWYLQNLGQGPELLIRYENEEAVDDSQLPKDRFSAERLKGVDSTLKIQPAELGDSAVYLCASSLDGLGGNEQFFGPGTRLTVL.